Below are 18 T cell receptor beta chains sequenced from a single sample in a study of shared clonotypes between healthy human individuals. Clones were sequenced by immunoSEQ multiplex PCR, and TCRdb holds only the in-frame ones, with some missing. The sample lists around 690,000 clones; about nine tenths were seen once. Sequenced material: memory CD8+ T cells from PBMCs. Documented subset: CD45RO+ cells pooled with CCR7-negative TemRA cells. The receptors stem from a man aged 18-30 years in good health. Some clones in this sample may be carry-over from other donors' samples.

The J gene is TRBJ1-5, the V gene TRBV19; D gene unclear. The germline gives CDR1 LNHDA, CDR2 SQIVND (reference sequence). V lost 6 bases to trimming and J lost 5 bases, with 11 bases between them. CDR3 length: 13 residues. The CDR3, as DNA: TGTGCCAGTAGATCTTGGGAGTATCAGCCCCAGCATTTT. Translated: CASRSWEYQPQHF.

This chain joins TRBV28 and TRBJ2-3; D not resolved. CDR1 MDHEN and CDR2 SYDVKM come from the germline V gene. The CDR3 contains 13 residues. Trimming took off 1 base at V and 4 bases at J, with 6 bases between the two ends. The CDR3 reads CASSLSGADTQYF. The CDR3 region has the DNA TGTGCCAGCAGTTTATCTGGGGCAGATACGCAGTATTTT.

The V gene is TRBV27, the J gene TRBJ1-5, with D perhaps matching TRBD1 (6 bases). This CDR3 region has 16 residues. Trimming removed 2 bases from V and 7 bases from J, with 18 bases in between. The germline V gene encodes CDR1 MNHEY and CDR2 SMNVEV (reference sequence). CDR3 nucleotide sequence: TGTGCCAGCAGTTTACTAGACCCAGGGGAAGGGCAGCCCCAGCATTTT. It codes for CASSLLDPGEGQPQHF.

This chain joins TRBV5-1 and TRBJ2-5, with a weak D call TRBD1 (6 bases). CDR1 is SGHRS, CDR2 YFSETQ, per germline. The V and J ends lost 2 bases and 1 base respectively, with 18 bases between them. This CDR3 is 17 amino acids long. The CDR3 is CASSLPTLTGIQETQYF. CDR3 nucleotide sequence: TGCGCCAGCAGCTTACCAACTCTGACAGGAATCCAAGAGACCCAGTACTTC.

This chain uses TRBV11-2 with TRBJ2-3; 8 nucleotides match TRBD2. Germline V gives CDR1 SGHAT, CDR2 FQNNGV. The CDR3 has 17 amino acids. Trimming cost V 5 bases and J 0 bases; bases outside gene matches: 10. CDR3 DNA: TGTGCCAGCAGCCCCCTCGCCGGGAGGGCTAGCACAGATACGCAGTATTTT. This translates into CASSPLAGRASTDTQYF.

Remarks on this clone: Other DNA sequences in this specimen translate into the identical CDR3. J is TRBJ2-1 and V is TRBV5-6; unclear D gene. The V end lost 1 base, the J end lost 6 bases, and 5 bases lay between the germline ends. Germline V lookup: CDR1 SGHDT, CDR2 YYEEEE. This CDR3 spans 12 amino acids. The DNA for the CDR3 is TGTGCCAGCAGCTTGTTGCCCAATGAGCAGTTCTTC. Protein product: CASSLLPNEQFF.

The CDR3 sequence: CASSMTVTYEQYF. The CDR3 DNA sequence: TGTGCCAGTAGTATGACAGTGACCTACGAGCAGTACTTC. The genes are TRBV19 and TRBJ2-7; a possible D gene is TRBD1 (5 bases). The CDR3 spans 13 residues. The V end lost 3 bases, the J end lost 2 bases, and 8 bases lay between the germline ends. In germline, CDR1 is LNHDA, CDR2 SQIVND (reference sequence).

The chain combines TRBV5-4 with TRBJ2-7; 9 positions agree with TRBD1. The CDR3 sequence is 16 residues long. Germline loops: CDR1 SGHNT, CDR2 YYREEE (reference sequence). Trimming removed 4 bases from V and 5 bases from J; junction bases left unmatched: 13. DNA for the CDR3: TGTGCCAGCAGCAGCAGTACAGGGGGCGCTTCCCACGAGCAGTACTTC. It yields the protein CASSSSTGGASHEQYF.

The chain is built from TRBV6-1 and TRBJ2-7, with 9 positions matching TRBD1. Germline values: CDR1 MNHNS, CDR2 SASEGT. The V gene end was trimmed by 6 bases and the J gene end by 3 bases; junction bases not matched to a gene: 9. The CDR3 spans 15 residues. Written as DNA, the CDR3 is TGTGCCAGCAGAAAACCGGGACAGGGAATCTACGAGCAGTACTTC. Translation: CASRKPGQGIYEQYF.

Here the CDR3 DNA reads TGTGCCAGCAGTTTATATATAGCGGGGGTGGATACGCAGTATTTT. It yields the protein CASSLYIAGVDTQYF. V is TRBV27 and J is TRBJ2-3; 9 bases map to TRBD2. Trimming removed 1 base from V and 6 bases from J; junction bases left unmatched: 5. CDR1 MNHEY and CDR2 SMNVEV come from the germline V gene (reference sequence). The CDR3 sequence is 15 residues long.

V is TRBV11-1 and J is TRBJ2-1; 9 bases fit TRBD1. This CDR3 spans 15 amino acids. Per germline, CDR1 SGHAT and CDR2 FQDESV (reference sequence). V was pared by 5 bases and J by 5 bases, with 7 bases of the junction left unmatched. CDR3 bases: TGTGCCAGCAGCCCCGGGACAGGGTCAAACAATGAGCAGTTCTTC. Amino acids: CASSPGTGSNNEQFF. Together with reference TRBV11-1 and TRBJ2-1, the CDR3 gives the full variable domain: EAEVAQSPRYKITEKSQAVAFWCDPISGHATLYWYRQILGQGPELLVQFQDESVVDDSQLPKDRFSAERLKGVDSTLKIQPAELGDSAMYLCASSPGTGSNNEQFFGPGTRLTVL.

Worth noting for this clone: The same CDR3 is also encoded by other DNA sequences in this sample. This chain uses TRBV7-7 with TRBJ2-2; a weak D match, TRBD1 (6 bases). The CDR3 has 13 amino acids. Germline V CDR1 and CDR2: SSHAT, FNYEAQ (reference sequence). V was shortened by 1 base and J by 8 bases, with 8 bases between the two germline ends. Here the CDR3 DNA reads TGTGCCAGCAGCTTAGACAGGGCTGGGGAGCTGTTTTTT. Amino acids: CASSLDRAGELFF.

The CDR3 DNA is TGCAGCGGCATGACAGGGGTGGGCTACAATGAGCAGTTCTTC. This codes for CSGMTGVGYNEQFF. This sequence joins TRBV29-1 and TRBJ2-1; TRBD1 matches 8 bases. V gave up 7 bases and J gave up 3 bases; unmatched junction bases: 8. CDR3 length equals 14 residues. Looked up from germline, CDR1 is SQVTM and CDR2 is ANQGSEA.

The chain combines TRBV19 with TRBJ1-2, with D perhaps matching TRBD1 (5 bases). CDR1 and CDR2 (germline): LNHDA, SQIVND (reference sequence). Deletions cut 3 bases from V and 3 bases from J, with 14 bases between. The CDR3 spans 15 residues. This CDR3 is CASSIVQGSDYGYTF. CDR3 nucleotides: TGTGCCAGTAGTATTGTCCAGGGTAGCGACTATGGCTACACCTTC.

Here the CDR3 reads CASTEVMNTEAFF. Written as DNA, the CDR3 is TGTGCCAGCACGGAGGTTATGAACACTGAAGCTTTCTTT. This chain joins TRBV28 and TRBJ1-1; D is ambiguous. CDR3 size: 13 residues. The V end lost 7 bases, the J end lost 0 bases, and 9 bases lay between the germline ends. CDR1 MDHEN and CDR2 SYDVKM come from the germline V gene.

This clone occurred once. The chain employs TRBV4-2 and TRBJ2-5; D remains ambiguous. Trimming cost V 2 bases and J 4 bases, with 5 bases left between them. The CDR3 covers 12 residues. Germline V gene sequence: CDR1 LGHNA, CDR2 YNFKEQ. Here the CDR3 reads CASSQLGETQYF. The CDR3, as DNA: TGTGCCAGCAGCCAACTTGGAGAGACCCAGTACTTC.

The chain combines TRBV7-9 with TRBJ1-3, with D perhaps matching TRBD1 (5 bases). The germline V gene has CDR1 SEHNR and CDR2 FQNEAQ (reference sequence). The CDR3 is 16 residues long. Trimming left V 5 bases short and J 0 bases short, with 14 bases between. The CDR3: CASSEGPIRSGNTIYF. In DNA, the CDR3 is TGTGCCAGCAGCGAGGGACCCATTCGCTCTGGAAACACCATATATTTT.

The chain recombines TRBV28 with TRBJ1-1, with TRBD1 matching 8 bases. V trimming: 6 bases; J trimming: 6 bases; junction bases outside the gene matches: 6. The CDR3 extends over 13 amino acids. Germline lookup yields CDR1 MDHEN and CDR2 SYDVKM. CDR3 sequence: CASSVQGGPEAFF. For the CDR3, the DNA is TGTGCCAGCAGCGTACAGGGGGGGCCTGAAGCTTTCTTT. Filled out from reference TRBV28 and TRBJ1-1, the complete variable domain reads DVKVTQSSRYLVKRTGEKVFLECVQDMDHENMFWYRQDPGLGLRLIYFSYDVKMKEKGDIPEGYSVSREKKERFSLILESASTNQTSMYLCASSVQGGPEAFFGQGTRLTVV.